This TCR beta chain was sequenced during a study of shared clonotypes between healthy human individuals. Method: immunoSEQ multiplex PCR; TCRdb's copy keeps in-frame clones and lacks some. The sample contains around 2.3 million clones, nearly 97% of which appear only once. The receptor was isolated from a man younger than 30 in good health. Sequencing was carried out using naive CD4+ T cells sorted from blood. Subset reported: CD45RA+ positively selected.

The CDR3 bases are TGTGCCAGCAGCCCCCGTTTCTCTGGGGCCAACGTCCTGACTTTC. The encoded protein is CASSPRFSGANVLTF. The chain has TRBV7-2 and TRBJ2-6, with unresolved D. CDR1 is SGHTA and CDR2 is FQGNSA in the germline V gene. CDR3 length: 15 residues. V lost 5 bases to trimming and J lost 0 bases, with 8 bases between them.